This T cell receptor (beta chain) was sequenced in a study of OX40 agonist ivuxolimab in advanced cancers. Across the whole study: Ivuxolimab doses were 0.01, 0.1, 0.3, 1.5, 3 or 10 mg/kg every 2 weeks.

Sequencing was performed with immunoSEQ multiplex PCR; in TCRdb, only in-frame clones are kept and a portion is missing. The table has some 30,000 clones, about 87% seen once; the top ten hold roughly 30%. This clone was counted between two and nine times. The antigen is unknown. On cycle 4 day 1 and cycle 7 day 1, as well as at baseline, blood was sampled. Findings of the study overall: The CD4+ and CD8+ T cells in the blood had expanded clonally by week 6 at 0.1 to 3.0 mg/kg. Average numbers of expanded clones were greater in CD8+ T cells than in CD4+.

The germline V and J ends were trimmed by 1 base and 2 bases, with 7 bases remaining between them. The V gene's germline CDR1 is MDHEN and CDR2 SYDVKM. This CDR3 is built from 14 residues. The TCR sequence derives from an adult with an advanced solid tumor such as melanoma, head and neck, liver or kidney cancer. The sample here was CD4+ or CD8+ T cells sorted from blood, taken in a trial of the OX40 agonist ivuxolimab. The chain couples TRBV28 to TRBJ2-3; D unresolved. CDR3 nucleotide sequence: TGTGCCAGCAGTTTATTGCCACACACAGATACGCAGTATTTT. Protein product: CASSLLPHTDTQYF.